The 13 T cell receptor beta chains below come from one sample, sequenced in a study of control samples from healthy donors and cancer patients. Measured with immunoSEQ multiplex PCR; TCRdb has only the in-frame clones, and not every one. The repertoire holds tens of thousands of clones, 75% to 90% seen once, with 7.2% in the top ten. Specimen: blood. These TCRs come from a man aged 45-65 years in good health.

The chain links TRBV5-4 to TRBJ2-7; TRBD2 matches 8 bases. CDR1 is SGHNT, CDR2 YYREEE, per germline (reference sequence). V was pared by 4 bases and J by 6 bases, with 15 bases of the junction left unmatched. The CDR3 runs 16 residues. The CDR3 DNA is TGTGCCAGCAGCCAATCGAATCGGGGGGGGGCGTCCGAGCAGTACTTC. The encoded protein is CASSQSNRGGASEQYF.

The V and J genes are TRBV7-2 and TRBJ2-5; 7 bases are a match to TRBD2. CDR3 length: 15 residues. The V and J ends lost 6 bases and 5 bases, in that order; junction bases with no gene match: 12. Germline V CDR1 and CDR2: SGHTA, FQGNSA. CDR3 loop: CASRSQGGEGETQYF. The CDR3 nucleotides are TGTGCCAGCAGATCGCAGGGAGGGGAGGGTGAGACCCAGTACTTC.

This chain connects TRBV11-2 to TRBJ1-2, with a tentative D call TRBD1 (5 bases). From germline, CDR1 is SGHAT and CDR2 FQNNGV. V was pared by 1 base and J by 3 bases, with 12 bases between. The CDR3 extends over 15 amino acids. CDR3 region: CASSLGRGGDYGYTF. CDR3 sequence (DNA): TGTGCCAGCAGCTTAGGGCGTGGAGGGGACTATGGCTACACCTTC.

The chain is built from TRBV25-1 and TRBJ2-7; no clear D gene. V dropped 5 bases and J dropped 6 bases, with 17 bases sitting between them. The CDR3 loop spans 14 amino acids. Germline loops: CDR1 MGHDK, CDR2 SYGVNS. The chain's CDR3 is CASSPRVTNGEQYF. CDR3 DNA sequence: TGTGCCAGCAGTCCCCGGGTAACAAATGGCGAGCAGTACTTC.

This chain joins TRBV12-5 and TRBJ1-6; maybe TRBD1 (6 bases). The germline CDR1 and CDR2 sequences are LGHNT and FRNRAP. With 7 bases removed from V and 6 bases from J, the gap between germline ends came to 10 bases. This CDR3 contains 13 residues. This CDR3 reads CASAQGTNSPLHF. DNA for the CDR3: TGTGCTAGTGCACAGGGCACTAATTCACCCCTCCACTTT.

The chain has TRBV19 and TRBJ1-5; D not certain. Deletions cut 2 bases from V and 5 bases from J, with 10 bases between. The CDR3 totals 14 residues. Germline values: CDR1 LNHDA, CDR2 SQIVND (reference sequence). The CDR3 region is CASSIIPGYQPQHF. The CDR3 DNA follows: TGTGCCAGTAGTATAATCCCGGGTTATCAGCCCCAGCATTTT. Together with reference TRBV19 and TRBJ1-5, the CDR3 gives the full variable domain: DGGITQSPKYLFRKEGQNVTLSCEQNLNHDAMYWYRQDPGQGLRLIYYSQIVNDFQKGDIAEGYSVSREKKESFPLTVTSAQKNPTAFYLCASSIIPGYQPQHFGDGTRLSIL.

This sequence joins TRBV10-1 and TRBJ2-1; TRBD2 is a possible D gene (5 bases). The CDR3 has 13 amino acids. Trimming removed 5 bases from V and 3 bases from J, with 8 bases in between. Germline V CDR1 and CDR2: WNHNN, SYGVQD (reference sequence). CDR3 nucleotide sequence: TGCGCCAGCAGTTCTGGACTCTACAATGAGCAGTTCTTC. This translates into CASSSGLYNEQFF.

The V call is TRBV7-9, the J call TRBJ1-6; D may be TRBD1 (5 bases). Trimming cost V 10 bases and J 6 bases, with 16 bases left between them. The CDR3 sequence is 14 residues long. Germline V gene sequence: CDR1 SEHNR, CDR2 FQNEAQ (reference sequence). Here the CDR3 DNA reads TGTGCCACCACCTCGGCAGGGAGTAATTCACCCCTCCACTTT. As protein: CATTSAGSNSPLHF.

This clone is a singleton in its sample. V is TRBV5-1 and J is TRBJ1-5; no definite D call. This CDR3 is built from 15 residues. The V end lost 0 bases, the J end lost 2 bases, and 9 bases lay between the germline ends. Germline V gives CDR1 SGHRS, CDR2 YFSETQ. CDR3 DNA sequence: TGCGCCAGCAGCTTGGGGCAGTTGGGCAATCAGCCCCAGCATTTT. It codes for CASSLGQLGNQPQHF. Supplemented by reference TRBV5-1 and TRBJ1-5, the full variable domain reads KAGVTQTPRYLIKTRGQQVTLSCSPISGHRSVSWYQQTPGQGLQFLFEYFSETQRNKGNFPGRFSGRQFSNSRSEMNVSTLELGDSALYLCASSLGQLGNQPQHFGDGTRLSIL.

This clone has just one count. This chain connects TRBV24-1 to TRBJ2-7; D tentatively fits TRBD1 or TRBD2 (6 bases each). V shed 5 bases and J shed 3 bases, with 13 bases lying between them. This CDR3 spans 14 amino acids. CDR1 and CDR2 (germline): KGHDR, SFDVKD. CDR3 in amino acids: CATSGAGQLYEQYF. DNA for the CDR3: TGTGCCACCAGTGGGGCGGGACAACTCTACGAGCAGTACTTC.

This chain uses TRBV19 with TRBJ1-2, with 8 bases aligning to TRBD1. Per the germline V gene, CDR1 is LNHDA and CDR2 is SQIVND (reference sequence). This CDR3 comprises 13 residues. Germline trimming cut 8 bases from V and 4 bases from J; bases unmatched to any gene: 6. The CDR3 DNA follows: TGTGCCAGTTCAGGACAGGGCATCTATGGCTACACCTTC. This gives the protein CASSGQGIYGYTF.

The V and J genes are TRBV10-3 and TRBJ2-7, with D possibly matching TRBD1 (5 bases). The V end was cut by 8 bases, the J end by 4 bases, with 9 bases between. The CDR3 is made up of 11 amino acids. Germline assignment: CDR1 ENHRY and CDR2 SYGVKD. The CDR3: CAIADRYEQYF. CDR3 in DNA: TGTGCCATCGCAGACAGATACGAGCAGTACTTC.

The chain recombines TRBV25-1 with TRBJ2-7; D not certain. CDR3 length: 12 residues. Germline V gene lookup returns CDR1 MGHDK and CDR2 SYGVNS. The germline V and J ends were trimmed by 6 bases and 2 bases, with 8 bases remaining between them. CDR3 amino acids: CASSNHAYEQYF. CDR3 bases: TGTGCCAGCAGCAATCACGCCTACGAGCAGTACTTC.